The 10 T cell receptor beta chains below all came from one sample that was sequenced in a study of blood T cell repertoires in COVID-19. Clones were read by immunoSEQ multiplex PCR, and TCRdb kept only the in-frame ones, dropping some. The table records fewer than 200,000 clones, 70% to 90% of them present only once. Specimen: peripheral blood. These receptor sequences come from a woman aged 45-65 years with COVID-19, enrolled during active disease.

The rearrangement links TRBV19 to TRBJ1-2; D is ambiguous. The CDR3 contains 14 residues. V was cut by 3 bases and J by 3 bases, with 11 bases left in between. Germline CDR1 LNHDA, CDR2 SQIVND (reference sequence). The CDR3 reads CASSIPGDYYGYTF. The CDR3 bases are TGTGCCAGTAGTATCCCGGGTGATTACTATGGCTACACCTTC.

The chain links TRBV7-6 to TRBJ1-6; D possibly corresponds to TRBD1 (6 bases). There are 16 residues in the CDR3. The V and J ends lost 0 bases and 7 bases respectively, with 13 bases between them. Per the germline V gene, CDR1 is SGHVS and CDR2 is FNYEAQ. CDR3 sequence: CASSLAPGHNNSPLHF. As DNA, the CDR3 is TGTGCCAGCAGCTTAGCTCCGGGACACAACAATTCACCCCTCCACTTT.

The chain has TRBV5-4 and TRBJ2-3; 9 bases map to TRBD2. CDR3 size: 17 residues. Germline V gives CDR1 SGHNT, CDR2 YYREEE (reference sequence). J gave up 4 bases and V 4 bases, and 13 bases lay outside the gene matches. This CDR3 is CASSTPWGGGAADTQYF. The CDR3 bases are TGTGCCAGCAGCACTCCATGGGGCGGGGGGGCCGCAGATACGCAGTATTTT.

J is TRBJ1-1 and V is TRBV9; possibly TRBD1 for D (5 bases). The ends were cut back, 2 bases at V and 3 bases at J, with 14 bases in the middle. The CDR3 runs 15 residues. Germline assignment: CDR1 SGDLS and CDR2 YYNGEE. DNA of the CDR3: TGTGCCAGCAGCGTCCGGGGGGAGGGCCACACTGAAGCTTTCTTT. It yields the protein CASSVRGEGHTEAFF.

V gene TRBV30 combines with J gene TRBJ1-3; D perhaps matches TRBD1 (5 bases). CDR1 GTSNPN and CDR2 SVGIG come from the germline V gene (reference sequence). The CDR3 totals 12 residues. Trimming shortened V by 2 bases and J by 8 bases, and 10 bases separated the two germline ends. This CDR3 reads CAWSPGKYTIYF. The CDR3 nucleotides read TGTGCCTGGAGTCCAGGGAAATACACCATATATTTT.

The V call is TRBV18, the J call TRBJ2-7; D is undetermined. The CDR3 spans 13 residues. The V gene's germline CDR1 is KGHSH and CDR2 LQKENI. Trimming removed 3 bases at V and 2 bases at J, with 8 bases between. CDR3 sequence reads: CASSPSRTYEQYF. CDR3 nucleotide sequence: TGTGCCAGCTCACCGAGTCGAACCTACGAGCAGTACTTC.

The chain links TRBV7-9 to TRBJ2-2, with TRBD2 identical over 7 bases. CDR1 and CDR2 (germline): SEHNR, FQNEAQ (reference sequence). The CDR3 is 17 residues long. J was trimmed by 5 bases and V by 5 bases; bases with no gene match: 14. The CDR3 spells CASSRPLGQGGTGELFF. The CDR3 nucleotides read TGTGCCAGCAGCCGACCCCTGGGTCAGGGAGGGACCGGGGAGCTGTTTTTT. Based on the CDR3 plus reference TRBV7-9 and TRBJ2-2, the full variable domain is DTGVSQNPRHKITKRGQNVTFRCDPISEHNRLYWYRQTLGQGPEFLTYFQNEAQLEKSRLLSDRFSAERPKGSFSTLEIQRTEQGDSAMYLCASSRPLGQGGTGELFFGEGSRLTVL.

The table lists this clone with a count of one. V gene TRBV7-6 combines with J gene TRBJ1-3, with 9 bases identical to TRBD1. After removal of 4 bases from V and 0 bases from J, the junction contained 1 base not matched to a gene. The CDR3 runs 15 residues. Germline CDR1 and CDR2: SGHVS and FNYEAQ. CDR3 sequence: CASSSTGGSGNTIYF. CDR3 DNA sequence: TGTGCCAGCAGCTCGACAGGGGGCTCTGGAAACACCATATATTTT.

The rearrangement uses TRBV7-9 and TRBJ1-2; 7 bases are shared with TRBD1. V lost 4 bases and J lost 5; bases outside the gene matches: 10. The CDR3 is 15 amino acids. Germline V lookup: CDR1 SEHNR, CDR2 FQNEAQ (reference sequence). CDR3 sequence reads: CASSSRDSPLYGYTF. The CDR3 DNA is TGTGCCAGCAGCTCACGGGACAGCCCATTGTATGGCTACACCTTC.

This clone was recorded a few times. The J gene is TRBJ2-5, the V gene TRBV7-9, with 8 bases aligning to TRBD1. Germline CDR1 and CDR2: SEHNR and FQNEAQ (reference sequence). The CDR3 has 17 amino acids. J gave up 6 bases and V 1 base, and 13 bases lay outside the gene matches. CDR3 in amino acids: CASSLVTTGARGQTQYF. CDR3 DNA: TGTGCCAGCAGCTTAGTAACGACAGGGGCCCGGGGGCAGACCCAGTACTTC.